This T cell receptor (beta chain) was obtained from a study of blood T cell repertoires in COVID-19. V lost 3 bases, J lost 3 bases, and 12 bases lay in between. The CDR3 consists of 15 residues. Germline-derived CDR1 and CDR2 are MNHEY and SMNVEV (reference sequence). Assay used: immunoSEQ multiplex PCR; TCRdb lists only in-frame clones, some missing. The sample includes 150,000 to 200,000 clones, approximately 85% seen only once; the top ten take 9% to 10%. Donors were grouped by their self-reported clinical history. The receptor was isolated from a young woman who had recovered from COVID-19. The sample consisted of PBMCs or T cells enriched from blood (not recorded which). The rearrangement joins TRBV27 to TRBJ2-1, with no clear D. CDR3 coding DNA: TGTGCCAGCAGTTTGCTTATCGGTGGCTACAATGAGCAGTTCTTC. Translating it yields CASSLLIGGYNEQFF.